The 28 T cell receptor beta chains listed next were all sequenced from one sample in a study of T-cell reconstitution after alpha-beta-depleted transplantation in children. The TCRbeta library was prepared with unique molecular identifiers. Via MiXCR, TCRdb re-called the PCR reads, giving one row per CDR3 protein. The table records some 450,000 distinct CDR3 sequences, 43% of them present only once. This material consisted of PBMCs, taken before TCRalphabeta/CD19-depleted stem cell transplant. The receptors come from a girl between 2 and 10 years old with aplastic anemia, due to receive a stem cell transplant.

This clonotype was counted many times. The V and J genes are TRBV20-1 and TRBJ2-5; D is undetermined. The CDR3 is 15 amino acids. Germline V CDR1 and CDR2: DFQATT, SNEGSKA (reference sequence). V was shortened by 3 bases and J by 7 bases, with 21 bases between the two germline ends. The CDR3 loop is CSASSLSRTSGTQYF. The DNA for the CDR3 is TGCAGTGCTAGTAGTCTCTCACGGACCTCAGGGACCCAGTACTTC.

This chain connects TRBV11-3 to TRBJ2-3; unclear D gene. V lost 1 base to trimming and J lost 0 bases, with 5 bases between them. Germline V gene sequence: CDR1 SGHNT, CDR2 YENEEA. CDR3 length equals 14 residues. As DNA, the CDR3 is TGTGCCAGCAGCTTAGCCAGTAGCACAGATACGCAGTATTTT. This encodes CASSLASSTDTQYF.

This clonotype came up a few times. The CDR3: CASRGPYGQPQHF. CDR3 sequence (DNA): TGCGCCAGCAGGGGGCCGTATGGTCAGCCCCAGCATTTT. The chain couples TRBV4-1 to TRBJ1-5; D perhaps matches TRBD1 (5 bases). CDR1 and CDR2 from the germline V gene are MGHRA and YSYEKL. Deletions cut 6 bases from V and 6 bases from J, with 12 bases between. CDR3 length: 13 residues.

The rearrangement uses TRBV30 and TRBJ2-3; D is unresolved. Trimming took 0 bases from V and 10 from J, leaving 23 bases between them. The CDR3 is 16 amino acids. Germline V lookup: CDR1 GTSNPN, CDR2 SVGIG (reference sequence). CDR3 protein: CAWSVQVRIVMKAQYF. DNA of the CDR3: TGTGCCTGGAGTGTACAAGTCAGGATCGTTATGAAGGCGCAGTATTTT. The variable domain in full, with the rest retrieved from reference TRBV30 and TRBJ2-3, is SQTIHQWPATLVQPVGSPLSLECTVEGTSNPNLYWYRQAAGRGLQLLFYSVGIGQISSEVPQNLSASRPQDRQFILSSKKLLLSDSGFYLCAWSVQVRIVMKAQYFGPGTRLTVL.

The genes are TRBV13 and TRBJ2-5; 11 bases fit TRBD2. There are 16 residues in the CDR3. Germline loops: CDR1 PRHDT, CDR2 FYEKMQ (reference sequence). Losses at the gene ends were 10 bases for V and 2 bases for J; bases not matched to a gene: 12. The CDR3 DNA reads TGTGCCACCACTACTAGCGGGGGTCCTACTCAAGAGACCCAGTACTTC. This codes for CATTTSGGPTQETQYF.

The chain uses TRBV20-1 and TRBJ2-7; D gene uncertain. Trimming took off 2 bases at V and 3 bases at J, with 8 bases between the two ends. This CDR3 spans 12 amino acids. Per germline, CDR1 DFQATT and CDR2 SNEGSKA (reference sequence). CDR3 DNA: TGCAGTGCTAGACCCAGCATCTACGAGCAGTACTTC. This gives the protein CSARPSIYEQYF.

The genes are TRBV3-1 and TRBJ2-5; D may be TRBD1 (6 bases). Germline V lookup: CDR1 LGHDT, CDR2 YNNKEL (reference sequence). The ends were cut back, 6 bases at V and 6 bases at J, with 14 bases in the middle. The CDR3 spans 13 residues. CDR3 DNA: TGTGCCAGCAGACAGACAGGAGGACAGACCCAGTACTTC. This codes for CASRQTGGQTQYF.

CDR3 region: CASSYFQGAVNEQFF. The CDR3, as DNA: TGTGCCAGCAGTTACTTTCAGGGGGCGGTGAATGAGCAGTTCTTC. The rearrangement uses TRBV6-5 and TRBJ2-1, with 8 bases fitting TRBD1. Germline CDR1 MNHEY, CDR2 SVGAGI. This CDR3 contains 15 residues. V lost 1 base, J lost 7 bases, and 6 bases stayed unmatched.

There are a few counts of this clonotype. This chain uses TRBV7-2 with TRBJ1-3; perhaps TRBD1 as D (5 bases). Germline CDR1 and CDR2: SGHTA and FQGNSA. V lost 7 bases to trimming and J lost 6 bases, with 13 bases between them. The CDR3 has 13 amino acids. The CDR3 region is CASIVGGPNTIYF. CDR3 DNA: TGTGCCAGCATCGTGGGGGGACCAAACACCATATATTTT. The whole variable domain, remainder taken from reference TRBV7-2 and TRBJ1-3, is GAGVSQSPSNKVTEKGKDVELRCDPISGHTALYWYRQSLGQGLEFLIYFQGNSAPDKSGLPSDRFSAERTGGSVSTLTIQRTQQEDSAVYLCASIVGGPNTIYFGEGSWLTVV.

This clonotype was seen ten or more times. The genes are TRBV12-3 or TRBV12-4 and TRBJ2-2; no clear D. This CDR3 is 12 amino acids long. The V gene lost 7 bases and the J gene lost 7 bases, with 10 bases spanning the gap. Here the CDR3 reads CASTSSFGELFF. The CDR3 nucleotides read TGTGCCAGCACCTCTTCTTTCGGGGAGCTGTTTTTT.

V is TRBV20-1 and J is TRBJ2-7; D call uncertain. Germline V gives CDR1 DFQATT, CDR2 SNEGSKA (reference sequence). The V end lost 3 bases, the J end lost 2 bases, and 8 bases lay between the germline ends. CDR3 length: 12 amino acids. As DNA, the CDR3 is TGCAGTGCTAGTGGGCAAACCTACGAGCAGTACTTC. It translates to CSASGQTYEQYF.

This clonotype was found a few times. This rearrangement joins TRBV3-1 to TRBJ2-1; possible D gene TRBD1, 5 bases. Trimming cost V 5 bases and J 10 bases, with 12 bases left between them. Per germline, CDR1 LGHDT and CDR2 YNNKEL (reference sequence). CDR3 length equals 12 residues. The CDR3 here is CASSYTTGEQFF. The CDR3 DNA sequence: TGTGCCAGCAGCTATACTACAGGAGAGCAGTTCTTC.

CDR3 DNA sequence: TGTGCCTGTCGTTCCAGCTCTGGAAACACCATATATTTT. Residues: CACRSSSGNTIYF. This sequence joins TRBV18 and TRBJ1-3; D is ambiguous. The CDR3 sequence is 13 residues long. The V end was cut by 11 bases, the J end by 0 bases, with 11 bases between. Germline assignment: CDR1 KGHSH and CDR2 LQKENI.

This rearrangement joins TRBV5-1 to TRBJ2-2; D might be TRBD1 (5 bases). The CDR3 loop spans 14 amino acids. The germline V gene has CDR1 SGHRS and CDR2 YFSETQ. The V end was cut by 2 bases, the J end by 7 bases, with 12 bases between. This CDR3 is CASSFTQGGGELFF. The CDR3 DNA reads TGCGCCAGCAGCTTTACCCAGGGCGGCGGGGAGCTGTTTTTT.

The V and J genes are TRBV5-1 and TRBJ2-7; D is unclear. V lost 4 bases and J 4 bases, leaving 9 bases between the germline ends. Germline V CDR1 and CDR2: SGHRS, YFSETQ. This CDR3 has 12 residues. CDR3 residues: CASSDLFYEQYF. CDR3 coding DNA: TGCGCCAGCAGCGACCTATTTTACGAGCAGTACTTC.

The sample holds a few counts of this clonotype. The rearrangement joins TRBV2 to TRBJ2-3; 7 bases are a match to TRBD2. Trimming at V came to 4 bases and at J to 8 bases, leaving 15 bases not matched to a gene. CDR1 and CDR2 from the germline V gene are SNHLY and FYNNEI. This CDR3 region has 16 residues. The CDR3 region is CASSATSRVRAGTQYF. The CDR3 bases are TGTGCCAGCAGTGCGACTAGCCGGGTGAGGGCGGGTACGCAGTATTTT.

The V gene is TRBV12-3 or TRBV12-4, the J gene TRBJ2-7, with 9 positions matching TRBD1. V dropped 4 bases and J dropped 4; count of bases not matched to a gene: 11. The CDR3 extends over 16 amino acids. The CDR3 DNA follows: TGTGCCAGCAGTTCCCTCTTCGGGACAGGGATGTACGAGCAGTACTTC. Its protein product is CASSSLFGTGMYEQYF.

This chain joins TRBV11-2 and TRBJ2-3; TRBD2 matches 8 bases. The CDR3 is 16 residues long. Unmatched junction bases numbered 7, after V lost 0 bases and J lost 5 bases. Germline V gives CDR1 SGHAT, CDR2 FQNNGV. The CDR3 loop is CASSLDLTSGGDTQYF. Written as DNA, the CDR3 is TGTGCCAGCAGCTTAGATCTAACTAGCGGAGGAGATACGCAGTATTTT.

This clonotype came up a few times. CDR3 coding DNA: TGCAGTGCCCCGGCAGCGGGAGCCAAAAACATTCAGTACTTC. Its protein is CSAPAAGAKNIQYF. The V and J genes are TRBV20-1 and TRBJ2-4; tentative D call: TRBD2 (6 bases). Germline V lookup: CDR1 DFQATT, CDR2 SNEGSKA (reference sequence). The CDR3 totals 14 residues. Trimming took off 6 bases at V and 0 bases at J, with 12 bases between the two ends.

V is TRBV10-2 and J is TRBJ1-1, with TRBD1 identical over 7 bases. Germline V gene data show CDR1 as WSHSY and CDR2 as SAAADI. The CDR3 totals 14 residues. Losses at the gene ends were 6 bases for V and 0 bases for J; bases not matched to a gene: 4. The CDR3 coding sequence is TGCGCCAGCAGGGGACAGCTGCTGAACACTGAAGCTTTCTTT. Its protein product is CASRGQLLNTEAFF.

The gene calls are TRBV15 and TRBJ2-1, with 9 nucleotides matching TRBD2. The CDR3 totals 19 residues. Germline CDR1 is LNHNV and CDR2 is YYDKDF (reference sequence). V lost 0 bases, J lost 5 bases, and 14 bases stayed unmatched. CDR3 bases: TGTGCCACCAGCAGAGATATTAAACTAGCGGGCCTCAAACACAATGAGCAGTTCTTC. Translating it yields CATSRDIKLAGLKHNEQFF.

This clonotype was seen many times. The J gene is TRBJ2-5, the V gene TRBV9, with D perhaps matching TRBD2 (5 bases). The CDR3 has 15 residues. CDR1 and CDR2 from the germline V gene are SGDLS and YYNGEE. The germline V and J ends were trimmed by 0 bases and 5 bases, with 14 bases remaining between them. For the CDR3, the DNA is TGTGCCAGCAGCGTAGCGTCTAGCATGAGCGAGACCCAGTACTTC. Translated, it gives CASSVASSMSETQYF.

The sample holds a few counts of this clonotype. The J gene is TRBJ2-1, the V gene TRBV7-9; D ambiguous. Germline CDR1 is SEHNR and CDR2 is FQNEAQ (reference sequence). The V and J ends lost 0 bases and 6 bases respectively, with 6 bases between them. CDR3 length: 13 amino acids. The CDR3 sequence is CASSLAMGNEQFF. CDR3 DNA sequence: TGTGCCAGCAGCTTAGCGATGGGCAATGAGCAGTTCTTC.

This clonotype occurred many times. The chain employs TRBV12-3 or TRBV12-4 and TRBJ1-1, with a tentative D call TRBD1 (5 bases). The V end lost 3 bases, the J end lost 2 bases, and 10 bases lay between the germline ends. The CDR3 extends over 14 amino acids. The CDR3 region has the DNA TGTGCCAGCAGTTTTCAGGGCTCCAACACTGAAGCTTTCTTT. This sequence encodes CASSFQGSNTEAFF.

This clonotype was seen a few times. The rearrangement links TRBV5-1 to TRBJ2-1; the D is unclear. V was shortened by 0 bases and J by 0 bases, with 10 bases between the two germline ends. The germline V gene has CDR1 SGHRS and CDR2 YFSETQ. This CDR3 comprises 16 residues. CDR3 region: CASSLASRGSYNEQFF. As DNA, the CDR3 is TGCGCCAGCAGCTTGGCATCGCGTGGCTCCTACAATGAGCAGTTCTTC.

The chain employs TRBV5-1 and TRBJ1-4; perhaps TRBD1 as D (6 bases). CDR3 length: 14 amino acids. The germline V gene has CDR1 SGHRS and CDR2 YFSETQ. V was clipped by 5 bases and J by 6 bases, with 14 bases between them. CDR3 protein: CASRPGTQDEKLFF. The DNA for the CDR3 is TGCGCCAGCAGGCCCGGGACACAGGATGAAAAACTGTTTTTT.

This clonotype was observed a handful of times. The V gene is TRBV12-3 or TRBV12-4, the J gene TRBJ2-7; a possible D gene is TRBD1 (6 bases). CDR3 length: 13 residues. V shed 6 bases and J shed 3 bases, with 12 bases lying between them. The CDR3 sequence: CASSPLGHYEQYF. CDR3 bases: TGTGCCAGCAGCCCATTGGGACACTACGAGCAGTACTTC.

This clonotype has a count of ten or more. The chain couples TRBV12-3 or TRBV12-4 to TRBJ2-7, with 9 nucleotides matching TRBD2. Unmatched junction bases numbered 5, after V lost 3 bases and J lost 5 bases. The CDR3 extends over 14 amino acids. As DNA, the CDR3 is TGTGCCAGCAGTTTTAGCGGGAGACTCGACGAGCAGTACTTC. Residues: CASSFSGRLDEQYF.